The present TCR beta chain was sequenced within a study of blood T cell repertoires in COVID-19. About the study: Samples taken during acute and convalescent COVID-19 were collected in the United States, Italy and Spain. From T cells, B-cell-depleted T cells, or PBMCs came the material, which was cDNA or gDNA.

Methods used by the authors: Estimates of nucleated cell counts were drawn from the amplification of reference gene primers. The repertoire was sequenced with immunoSEQ multiplex PCR; TCRdb's copy has only in-frame clones and lacks some. V and J calls and clone size are copied from that table; D and trimming were computed from the DNA. The sample includes around 260,000 clones, over 65% of them seen just once. The CDR3 runs to 15 residues. Germline values: CDR1 SNHLY, CDR2 FYNNEI. V lost 7 bases to trimming and J lost 3 bases, with 19 bases between them. The sequencing sample was made of peripheral blood. This clonotype was obtained from a man between 60 and 75 years old who had recovered from COVID-19. This chain connects TRBV2 to TRBJ2-7; the D gene is possibly TRBD2 (7 bases). The CDR3 is CASTRGGGGLYEQYF. CDR3 bases: TGTGCCAGCACCAGAGGAGGGGGGGGTCTCTACGAGCAGTACTTC.